This T cell receptor (beta chain) was documented in a study of blood T cell repertoires in COVID-19. Data came from immunoSEQ multiplex PCR; TCRdb stores just in-frame clones and leaves some out. The sample includes fewer than 400,000 clones, 87% seen only once; the top ten take more than 8.5%. V gave up 4 bases and J gave up 4 bases; unmatched junction bases: 5. The CDR3 spans 15 residues. Per germline, CDR1 SGHNT and CDR2 YYREEE (reference sequence). V gene TRBV5-4 combines with J gene TRBJ2-1; 10 bases agree with TRBD2. Specimen: PBMCs or T cells enriched from blood (not recorded which). The TCR was taken from a young woman who had recovered from COVID-19. The CDR3 coding sequence is TGTGCCAGCAGCCCAGATAGCGGGGGGTACAATGAGCAGTTCTTC. It encodes CASSPDSGGYNEQFF.